The next 8 T cell receptor beta chains were all read from a single sample in a study of cytomegalovirus exposure and HLA in healthy donors. PCR used 60 Vbeta primers and 13 Jbeta primers. Sequencing used immunoSEQ multiplex PCR; TCRdb keeps in-frame clones, though not all of them. The sample has about 160,000 clones, 75% seen once. The specimen was PBMCs. Source of these receptors: a woman between 45 and 65 years old in good health and CMV-seropositive.

The chain is built from TRBV12-5 and TRBJ2-5; D might be TRBD1 (6 bases). The V end lost 6 bases, the J end lost 2 bases, and 10 bases lay between the germline ends. This CDR3 has 13 residues. Germline V gene lookup returns CDR1 LGHNT and CDR2 FRNRAP. CDR3 protein: CASGRDIQETQYF. CDR3 nucleotide sequence: TGTGCTAGTGGCCGGGACATTCAAGAGACCCAGTACTTC. The full variable domain, rest sourced from reference TRBV12-5 and TRBJ2-5, is DARVTQTPRHKVTEMGQEVTMRCQPILGHNTVFWYRQTMMQGLELLAYFRNRAPLDDSGMPKDRFSAEMPDATLATLKIQPSEPRDSAVYFCASGRDIQETQYFGPGTRLLVL.

This clone was seen only a few times. The chain carries TRBV5-8 and TRBJ2-2; D might be TRBD1 (5 bases). Between the trimmed V and J ends, which lost 4 bases and 6 bases, there was a span of 10 bases. This CDR3 is built from 13 residues. Germline assignment: CDR1 SGHTS and CDR2 YDEGEE. CDR3 DNA: TGTGCCAGCAGCACCGCAGGGTCCGGGGAGCTGTTTTTT. It codes for CASSTAGSGELFF.

J is TRBJ2-3 and V is TRBV9; 9 bases align to TRBD2. Germline assignment: CDR1 SGDLS and CDR2 YYNGEE. The junction had 6 bases not matched to a gene; V was cut back by 4 bases and J by 6 bases. The CDR3 length is 14 residues. This chain's CDR3 is CASSTPRGGDTQYF. CDR3 DNA: TGTGCCAGCAGCACCCCGCGGGGGGGGGATACGCAGTATTTT.

This chain joins TRBV7-9 and TRBJ1-2; a weak D match, TRBD1 (5 bases). This CDR3 has 15 amino acids. V lost 5 bases and J lost 5, with 18 bases in between. Germline CDR1 reads SEHNR; CDR2 reads FQNEAQ (reference sequence). CDR3 DNA: TGTGCCAGCAGCCCCTCCCCGCCAGGGCCTTATGGCTACACCTTC. Translated, it gives CASSPSPPGPYGYTF. Together with reference TRBV7-9 and TRBJ1-2, the CDR3 gives the full variable domain: DTGVSQNPRHKITKRGQNVTFRCDPISEHNRLYWYRQTLGQGPEFLTYFQNEAQLEKSRLLSDRFSAERPKGSFSTLEIQRTEQGDSAMYLCASSPSPPGPYGYTFGSGTRLTVV.

This chain joins TRBV9 and TRBJ2-1; TRBD2 matches at 10 bases. The trim removed 1 base at V and 6 bases at J, leaving 4 bases unmatched. This CDR3 comprises 15 residues. CDR1 SGDLS and CDR2 YYNGEE come from the germline V gene. The CDR3 region is CASSVSGGAANEQFF. The CDR3 DNA follows: TGTGCCAGCAGCGTAAGCGGGGGGGCGGCCAATGAGCAGTTCTTC.

V is TRBV5-5 and J is TRBJ2-5; TRBD1 matches at 8 bases. The J segment lost 5 bases and the V segment lost 4 bases, leaving 7 bases of the junction unmatched. Germline CDR1 is SGHKS and CDR2 is YYEKEE (reference sequence). This CDR3 is built from 14 residues. CDR3 nucleotides: TGTGCCAGCAGCCTGGACAGGGCGTCTGAGACCCAGTACTTC. Its translation is CASSLDRASETQYF.

V usage is TRBV30 and J usage is TRBJ2-1; TRBD2 matches 13 bases. The V gene's germline CDR1 is GTSNPN and CDR2 SVGIG (reference sequence). The CDR3 spans 19 residues. After removal of 3 bases from V and 0 bases from J, the junction contained 11 bases not matched to a gene. The CDR3 here is CAWSRKGLAGLSSYNEQFF. CDR3 nucleotide sequence: TGTGCCTGGAGCCGAAAGGGACTAGCGGGGCTAAGCTCCTACAATGAGCAGTTCTTC.

The rearrangement uses TRBV10-3 and TRBJ2-5; possibly TRBD2 for D (5 bases). Between the trimmed V and J ends, which lost 5 bases and 4 bases, there was a span of 11 bases. The CDR3 runs to 13 residues. Germline V gene data show CDR1 as ENHRY and CDR2 as SYGVKD. The CDR3 region is CAISPGSRETQYF. CDR3 DNA sequence: TGTGCCATCAGTCCGGGATCCAGAGAGACCCAGTACTTC.